The source of this T cell receptor beta chain is a study of blood T cells in healthy people across ages. V was cut by 6 bases and J by 8 bases, with 16 bases left in between. Germline values: CDR1 MNHEY, CDR2 SMNVEV (reference sequence). CDR3 size: 13 residues. Alongside a J-beta primer mix, a sample-barcoded 5' primer served in a second PCR lasting roughly 6 to 12 cycles. TCRdb reanalysed the 5' RACE reads using MiXCR and keeps one entry per CDR3 protein. The sample has 550,000 to 650,000 distinct CDR3 sequences, roughly a quarter seen once. This same sample was also part of a study on T cells of mothers and their children.

This TCR came from a boy aged 2-9 years in good health. Sequenced material: blood. This chain links TRBV27 with TRBJ1-2; D possibly corresponds to TRBD1 (5 bases). The CDR3 reads CASRLTADMGYTF. In nucleotides, the CDR3 is TGTGCCAGCAGATTGACAGCCGACATGGGCTACACCTTC.